This T cell receptor beta chain was found in a study of blood T cells in healthy people across ages (dated by TCRdb to between 2015 and 2017). Turning to the overall study: In model experiments, template switching captured about one uniquely barcoded TCR beta cDNA molecule for every two T cells. Donors of different ages were randomly distributed across sequencing lanes to avoid experimental bias. The study analyzed two additional independent replicas of 1 million unique cDNA reads from the same blood draw for two donors, one aged 18 to 30 and one aged 80 or older. The study measured age-related changes in TCR beta repertoire diversity using deep sequencing normalized with unique cDNA molecular identifiers. The donors were split into four age groups: young (average around 15 years), middle-aged (39), aged (more than 55) and long-lived (approximately 80). What the authors observed across the whole study: Estimates of total diversity from one million sequenced T cells were regarded as lower bounds and underestimates. Donor CMV infection status was unknown, potentially confounding age-related changes in expanded clonotypes. Compared with the aged group, the long-lived group had more naive CD4+ T cells, fewer expanded clones and increased TCR diversity, a pattern suggesting age selection. Bulk unsorted PBMC profiling prevented conclusive comparison of naive and antigen-experienced compartments. The percentage of naive T cells measured by flow cytometry correlated strongly with observed TCR beta diversity. As age increased, observed TCR beta diversity per million T cells dropped in a roughly linear way, and a significant reduction was already evident by age 40.

On this clonotype itself: This clone's antigen is unknown. No much larger clonotype is one base removed from it; base qualities were not supplied.

The junction shows trimming of 7 bases on V and 3 bases on J, plus 8 bases between the germline ends. Inclusive of the bounding cysteine and phenylalanine, the CDR3 is 12 residues long. The DNA shown is the 36-base CDR3, in frame from base 1. CDR1 SGHRS and CDR2 YFSETQ were looked up in the germline V gene. To prepare the library, 5' RACE was applied. The instrument was an Illumina HiSeq 2500. A second PCR of about 6 to 12 cycles was performed with a sample-barcoded 5' primer and a J-beta primer mix. A unique molecular identifier was introduced onto each TCR beta cDNA molecule by a template-switch 5' adaptor carrying 12 random nucleotides. At least 2.5 million CDR3-containing paired-end reads were obtained from each sample. First-strand cDNA synthesis was performed from all RNA using the Mint cDNA synthesis kit, with priming by a TRBC-specific oligonucleotide. Following uracil-DNA glycosylase treatment, all cDNA underwent a first 18-cycle PCR with the universal primers M1SS and BC2_uni_R. The paper's processing steps were these. For normalization, 1 million high-quality reads, each with a distinct molecular identifier, were randomly selected from each sample. Reads with shared molecular identifiers were discarded instead of being binned into consensus sequences. MiTCR, set to a Q25 quality threshold and the strictest error-elimination algorithm, was used for CDR3 identification, clonotype clustering and error correction. A nonparametric unseen species model with Euler transformation was used to estimate lower-bound total TCR beta diversity. TCRdb trimmed the raw reads at Q25, called clones with MiXCR and kept productive beta chains. One record per CDR3 amino acid sequence lists the most common genes and DNA. V and J calls and clone size were set by TCRdb, not the authors. This sample comprises about 1.5 million distinct CDR3 sequences, roughly 43% of them detected only once. The ten largest account for around 4% of the sample.

The donors were under 40 Caucasian individuals from Russia, aged 6 to 90 years, who were systemically healthy. Each donor gave roughly 9 milliliters of peripheral blood, drawn into EDTA-treated Vacutainer tubes. PBMCs were isolated by Ficoll-Paque density-gradient centrifugation, with at least 6 million obtained per sample. Total RNA, at least 6 micrograms per sample, was extracted from PBMCs with Trizol reagent. Naive CD45RAhigh/CD27high T cell percentages were measured by flow cytometry on a PBMC aliquot from every donor. The sequence links TRBV5-1 to TRBJ2-1; TRBD1 is a weak D gene call, 5 bases matching. The sequenced material came from blood. The clonotype was recovered from a woman between 18 and 29 years old in good health. The CDR3 region: CASGQGYNEQFF. The DNA sequence is as follows: TGCGCCAGCGGGCAGGGCTACAATGAGCAGTTCTTC.